The rows below give T cell receptor beta chains drawn from one sample of a study of blood T cells in healthy people across ages. MiXCR was run by TCRdb on the 5' RACE reads, yielding one entry per CDR3 protein. There are roughly 2 million distinct CDR3 sequences in the sample; about 50% occur only once, and approximately 2.1% lies in the top ten. The material sequenced was blood. Receptors were obtained from a woman in her thirties or forties in good health. The CDR3 runs from the conserved cysteine through the conserved F or W. A D gene is named only where the DNA matches it firmly. Clone size appears in some rows only: once, few, many, or a class for an expanded clone.

v_call	clone_size	j_call	d_call	cdr3_aa	cdr3_nt
TRBV2	.	TRBJ1-2	TRBD1	CASSAGDRDYGYTF	TGTGCCAGCAGTGCGGGGGACAGAGACTATGGCTACACCTTC
TRBV11-2	once	TRBJ1-2	.	CASSLGEAAYGYTF	TGTGCCAGCAGCCTAGGGGAGGCGGCCTATGGCTACACCTTC
TRBV28	few	TRBJ2-7	TRBD2	CASSFSGGAVYEQYF	TGTGCCAGCAGTTTTAGCGGGGGGGCCGTTTACGAGCAGTACTTC
TRBV6-2/TRBV6-3	.	TRBJ2-5	.	CASSSRGVSRETQYF	TGTGCCAGCAGTTCACGAGGGGTTAGTCGAGAGACCCAGTACTTC
TRBV7-2	.	TRBJ2-3	.	CASSFRGLTDTQYF	TGTGCCAGCAGCTTCCGGGGCCTCACAGATACGCAGTATTTT
TRBV5-1	.	TRBJ1-2	TRBD1	CASSSPDRAYTF	TGCGCCAGCAGCTCACCGGACAGGGCCTACACCTTC
TRBV24-1	.	TRBJ2-3	.	CATSDRQAPGTDTQYF	TGTGCCACCAGTGATCGACAGGCCCCCGGGACAGATACGCAGTATTTT
TRBV20-1	.	TRBJ2-5	.	CSPEETQYF	TGCAGTCCCGAAGAGACCCAGTACTTC
TRBV20-1	.	TRBJ2-2	.	CSARIQGNTGELFF	TGCAGTGCTAGGATTCAGGGTAACACCGGGGAGCTGTTTTTT
TRBV4-3	.	TRBJ1-2	TRBD1	CASSQPGTGLYGYTF	TGCGCCAGCAGCCAACCCGGGACAGGGCTCTATGGCTACACCTTC
TRBV29-1	few	TRBJ1-2	.	CSVDEQGNYGYTF	TGCAGCGTTGATGAACAGGGCAACTATGGCTACACCTTC
TRBV20-1	.	TRBJ1-5	.	CSARKAVAGESQPQHF	TGCAGTGCTAGAAAGGCCGTGGCCGGGGAAAGTCAGCCCCAGCATTTT
TRBV7-8	few	TRBJ2-1	TRBD2	CASSRRLAGIDEQFF	TGTGCCAGCAGCCGCCGACTAGCGGGGATCGATGAGCAGTTCTTC